Here is one T cell receptor (beta chain) with its context. As originally analysed: Estimated nucleated cell counts came from reference gene primer amplification. The assay was immunoSEQ multiplex PCR, and TCRdb's table has in-frame clones only and misses some. That table supplies the V and J calls and clone size; D and trimming were determined from the DNA. Found here are about 130,000 clones, over 75% of them singletons; the top ten hold roughly 27%. The source of the sample is a study of blood T cell repertoires in COVID-19. Turning to the study itself: Some COVID-19 samples were acute and others convalescent; all came from the United States, Italy and Spain. T cells, B-cell-depleted T cells, or PBMCs provided the cDNA or gDNA that served as material.

Germline assignment: CDR1 MGHRA and CDR2 YSYEKL. The CDR3 is 14 residues long. The V segment lost 4 bases and the J segment 5 bases; nucleotides outside the gene matches: 7. The sequencing input was peripheral blood. This rearrangement joins TRBV4-1 to TRBJ1-1; 7 bases fit TRBD1. The source is a woman of 80 years or more with acute or convalescent COVID-19. This CDR3 reads CASSLEPQGTEAFF. The DNA for the CDR3 is TGCGCCAGCAGCCTTGAACCACAGGGGACTGAAGCTTTCTTT.